This TCR beta chain came from a study of technical replicates of blood from several donors. TCRdb's copy holds only in-frame clones and misses some; the assay was immunoSEQ multiplex PCR. The profile shows under 75,000 clones, about 94% of them singletons. Sequenced material: T cells isolated from PBMCs. This sequence originates from a human donor in good health.

CDR3: CASSYQGGDTIYF. CDR3 DNA sequence: TGTGCCAGCAGCTACCAGGGGGGAGACACCATATATTTT. The rearrangement links TRBV7-6 to TRBJ1-3; 7 bases align to TRBD1. The CDR3 runs to 13 residues. Trimming removed 4 bases from V and 8 bases from J; junction bases left unmatched: 5. Germline V gene lookup returns CDR1 SGHVS and CDR2 FNYEAQ. The full variable domain, completed using reference TRBV7-6 and TRBJ1-3, is GAGVSQSPRYKVTKRGQDVALRCDPISGHVSLYWYRQALGQGPEFLTYFNYEAQQDKSGLPNDRFSAERPEGSISTLTIQRTEQRDSAMYRCASSYQGGDTIYFGEGSWLTVV.